Sequencing of this T cell receptor beta chain was carried out in a study of CD8 T cells in Susac syndrome. In contrast to the negatively isolated CD8+ and CD4+ T cells, TEMRA cells were FACS-enriched. The CDR3 covers 14 residues. The germline gives CDR1 SEHNR, CDR2 FQNEAQ (reference sequence). Trimming at V came to 5 bases and at J to 12 bases, leaving 10 bases not matched to a gene. Reverse transcription used about 0.45 to 1 ug RNA and random hexamers. Multiplex immunoSEQ PCR targeted 54 Vbeta and 13 Jbeta TCR beta segments. A single record per CDR3 protein comes from TCRdb applying MiXCR to the immunoSEQ multiplex PCR reads. The profile shows about 200,000 distinct CDR3 sequences, around nine tenths of them singletons.

This rearrangement joins TRBV7-9 to TRBJ1-4, with TRBD1 matching over 9 bases. This receptor was identified in a human donor with multiple sclerosis. The sequencing sample was made of CD8+ T cells from PBMCs. This CDR3 is CASSRTGDQVELFF. In DNA, the CDR3 is TGTGCCAGCAGCCGGACAGGGGATCAGGTTGAACTGTTTTTT.